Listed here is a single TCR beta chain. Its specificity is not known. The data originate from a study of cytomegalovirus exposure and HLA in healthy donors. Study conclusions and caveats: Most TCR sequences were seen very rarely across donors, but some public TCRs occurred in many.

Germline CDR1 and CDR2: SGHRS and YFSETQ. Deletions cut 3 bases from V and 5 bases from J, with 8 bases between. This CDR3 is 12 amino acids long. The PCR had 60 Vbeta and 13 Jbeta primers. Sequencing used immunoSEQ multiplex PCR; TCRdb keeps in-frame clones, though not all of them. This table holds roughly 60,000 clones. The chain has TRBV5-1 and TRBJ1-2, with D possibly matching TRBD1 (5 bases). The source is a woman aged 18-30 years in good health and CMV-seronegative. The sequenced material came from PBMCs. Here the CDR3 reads CASSSDSYGYTF. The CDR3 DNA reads TGCGCCAGCAGCTCCGACAGTTATGGCTACACCTTC.